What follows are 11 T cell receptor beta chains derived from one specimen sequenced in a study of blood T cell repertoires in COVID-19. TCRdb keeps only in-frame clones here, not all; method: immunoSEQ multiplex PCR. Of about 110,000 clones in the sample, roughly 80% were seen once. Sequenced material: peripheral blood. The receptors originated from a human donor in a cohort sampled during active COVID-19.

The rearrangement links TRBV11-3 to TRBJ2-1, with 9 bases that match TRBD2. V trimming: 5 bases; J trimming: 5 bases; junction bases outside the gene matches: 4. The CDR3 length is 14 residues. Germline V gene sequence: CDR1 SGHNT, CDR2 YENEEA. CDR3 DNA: TGTGCCAGCAGCCCCGGACTAGCGAACAATGAGCAGTTCTTC. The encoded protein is CASSPGLANNEQFF.

Here the CDR3 DNA reads TGTGCCACCAGTGGTAGGGACAGGGGCCCCCAGGGGGAGACCCAGTACTTC. Its protein product is CATSGRDRGPQGETQYF. This chain uses TRBV24-1 with TRBJ2-5; TRBD1 matches at 10 bases. The CDR3 length is 17 residues. The germline CDR1 and CDR2 sequences are KGHDR and SFDVKD. V was pared by 5 bases and J by 5 bases, with 13 bases of the junction left unmatched.

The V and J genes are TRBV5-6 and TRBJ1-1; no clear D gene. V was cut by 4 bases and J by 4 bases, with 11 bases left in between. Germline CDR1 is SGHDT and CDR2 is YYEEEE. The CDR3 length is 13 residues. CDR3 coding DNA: TGTGCCAGCAGCCCTACGGGAATCACTGAAGCTTTCTTT. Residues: CASSPTGITEAFF.

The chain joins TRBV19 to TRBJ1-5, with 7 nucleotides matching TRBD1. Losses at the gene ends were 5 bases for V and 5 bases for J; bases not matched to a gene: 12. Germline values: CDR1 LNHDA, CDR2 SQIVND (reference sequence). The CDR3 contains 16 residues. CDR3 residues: CASSAPKQGFYQPQHF. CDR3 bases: TGTGCCAGTAGTGCCCCGAAACAGGGGTTCTATCAGCCCCAGCATTTT.

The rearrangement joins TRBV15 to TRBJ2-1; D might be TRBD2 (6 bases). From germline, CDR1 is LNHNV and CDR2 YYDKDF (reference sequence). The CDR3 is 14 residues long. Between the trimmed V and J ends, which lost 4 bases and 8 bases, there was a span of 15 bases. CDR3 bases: TGTGCCACCAGCATCCGGACTACCGAACATGAGCAGTTCTTC. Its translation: CATSIRTTEHEQFF.

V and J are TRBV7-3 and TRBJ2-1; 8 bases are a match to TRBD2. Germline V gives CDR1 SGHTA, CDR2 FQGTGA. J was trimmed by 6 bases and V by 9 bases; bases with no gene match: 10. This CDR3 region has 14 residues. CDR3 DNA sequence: TGTGCCAGTCAGCTAACTAGCGGAGCCAATGAGCAGTTCTTC. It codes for CASQLTSGANEQFF.

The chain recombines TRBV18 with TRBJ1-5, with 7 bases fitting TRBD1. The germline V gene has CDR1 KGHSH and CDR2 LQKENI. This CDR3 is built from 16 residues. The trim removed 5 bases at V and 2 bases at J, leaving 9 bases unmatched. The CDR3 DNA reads TGTGCCAGCTCATCCCAGACAGGGAACGGCAATCAGCCCCAGCATTTT. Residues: CASSSQTGNGNQPQHF.

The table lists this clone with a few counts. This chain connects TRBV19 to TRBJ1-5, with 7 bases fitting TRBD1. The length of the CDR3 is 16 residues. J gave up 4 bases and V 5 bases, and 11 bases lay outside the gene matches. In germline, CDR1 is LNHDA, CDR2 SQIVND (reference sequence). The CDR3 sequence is CASSAMDDRANQPQHF. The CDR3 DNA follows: TGTGCCAGTAGTGCCATGGACGACAGGGCGAATCAGCCCCAGCATTTT.

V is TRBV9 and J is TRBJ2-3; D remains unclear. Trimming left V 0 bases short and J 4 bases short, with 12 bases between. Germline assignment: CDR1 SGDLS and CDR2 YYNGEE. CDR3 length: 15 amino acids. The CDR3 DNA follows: TGTGCCAGCAGCGTAGGTCCGGAAGGAGCAGATACGCAGTATTTT. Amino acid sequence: CASSVGPEGADTQYF.

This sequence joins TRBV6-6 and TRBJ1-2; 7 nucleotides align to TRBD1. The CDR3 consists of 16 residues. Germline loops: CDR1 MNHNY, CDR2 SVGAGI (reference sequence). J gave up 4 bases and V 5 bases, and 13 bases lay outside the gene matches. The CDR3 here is CASSPAPGQRSYGYTF. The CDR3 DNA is TGTGCCAGCAGTCCGGCCCCGGGACAGAGGAGCTATGGCTACACCTTC.

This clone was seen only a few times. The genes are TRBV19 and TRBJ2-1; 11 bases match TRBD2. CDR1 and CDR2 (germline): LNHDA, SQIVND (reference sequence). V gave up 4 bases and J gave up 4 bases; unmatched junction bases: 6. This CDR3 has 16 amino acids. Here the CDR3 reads CASSNSGRGLYNEQFF. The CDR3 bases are TGTGCCAGTAGTAATAGCGGGAGGGGTTTATACAATGAGCAGTTCTTC.